Below, 7 T cell receptor beta chains from the same sample are listed, as sequenced in a study of blood T cells in healthy people across ages (dated by TCRdb to 2014 to 2015). Libraries were constructed by 5' RACE. The data were produced on an Illumina HiSeq 2500. A second PCR of about 7 to 12 cycles was run with a J-beta primer mix and a sample-barcoded 5' primer. TCRdb itself trimmed the public reads at Q25 with fastp, ran MiXCR and retained productive beta chains. All rows with the same CDR3 protein become a single entry with the most common DNA and genes. The sample table records about 730,000 distinct CDR3 sequences; about 40% of these occur just once. The ten largest clones take up 20% to 25% of the sample. Sequencing used blood. These receptors came from a woman aged 55-69 years in good health.

The gene calls are TRBV12-3 or TRBV12-4 and TRBJ2-1; 13 bases line up with TRBD2. Trimming at V came to 6 bases and at J to 8 bases, leaving 7 bases not matched to a gene. This CDR3 comprises 15 residues. Here the CDR3 reads CASSQNGLAGDEQFF. Written as DNA, the CDR3 is TGTGCCAGCAGCCAAAATGGACTAGCGGGGGATGAGCAGTTCTTC.

This clonotype was observed once. The J gene is TRBJ1-4, the V gene TRBV7-6; D uncertain. V lost 5 bases and J 3 bases, leaving 16 bases between the germline ends. Germline V CDR1 and CDR2: SGHVS, FNYEAQ. The CDR3 contains 16 residues. The DNA of the CDR3 is TGTGCCAGCAGCAAAGGCGCAGTCACTTCTAATGAAAAACTGTTTTTT. The encoded protein is CASSKGAVTSNEKLFF.

The chain carries TRBV20-1 and TRBJ1-1; D may be TRBD1 (6 bases). CDR3 size: 14 residues. Per germline, CDR1 DFQATT and CDR2 SNEGSKA (reference sequence). The V and J ends lost 6 bases and 1 base respectively, with 15 bases between them. CDR3 nucleotides: TGCAGTGCACGGGCCGGGACATCGAACACTGAAGCTTTCTTT. Protein product: CSARAGTSNTEAFF.

V is TRBV20-1 and J is TRBJ2-2, with D perhaps TRBD2 (5 bases). CDR1 and CDR2 (germline): DFQATT, SNEGSKA (reference sequence). This CDR3 is 15 amino acids long. Trimming left V 1 base short and J 7 bases short, with 16 bases between. CDR3 protein: CSARGTGREHGELFF. The CDR3 nucleotides are TGCAGTGCTAGAGGGACGGGTAGGGAGCACGGGGAGCTGTTTTTT.

The V call is TRBV7-9, the J call TRBJ1-1; 8 bases are a match to TRBD1. The CDR3 length is 15 residues. V lost 5 bases, J lost 4 bases, and 9 bases stayed unmatched. The germline V gene has CDR1 SEHNR and CDR2 FQNEAQ (reference sequence). As DNA, the CDR3 is TGTGCCAGCAGCCCACAGGGGGTTGGAGGCACTGAAGCTTTCTTT. It codes for CASSPQGVGGTEAFF. Using reference TRBV7-9 and TRBJ1-1 for the parts outside the CDR3, the full variable domain is DTGVSQNPRHKITKRGQNVTFRCDPISEHNRLYWYRQTLGQGPEFLTYFQNEAQLEKSRLLSDRFSAERPKGSFSTLEIQRTEQGDSAMYLCASSPQGVGGTEAFFGQGTRLTVV.

As for this clonotype: A much larger clone differs from this one at a single base, so this may be a read error. J is TRBJ2-5 and V is TRBV20-1, with D possibly TRBD2 on 7 matching bases. The J call is in doubt because the DNA end fits TRBJ2-7 better. Germline CDR1 and CDR2: DFQATT and SNEGSKA (reference sequence). The CDR3 is 13 residues long. CDR3 sequence: CSASGGGSHEQYF. CDR3 DNA sequence: TGCAGTGCTAGTGGGGGCGGGAGCCACGAGCAGTACTTC.

The chain is built from TRBV30 and TRBJ2-1, with 9 bases lining up with TRBD1. Germline CDR1 GTSNPN, CDR2 SVGIG (reference sequence). The CDR3 covers 13 residues. V trimming: 5 bases; J trimming: 7 bases; junction bases outside the gene matches: 6. The CDR3 bases are TGTGCCTGGGCCGGGACAGGGTTAAATGAGCAGTTCTTC. This encodes CAWAGTGLNEQFF.